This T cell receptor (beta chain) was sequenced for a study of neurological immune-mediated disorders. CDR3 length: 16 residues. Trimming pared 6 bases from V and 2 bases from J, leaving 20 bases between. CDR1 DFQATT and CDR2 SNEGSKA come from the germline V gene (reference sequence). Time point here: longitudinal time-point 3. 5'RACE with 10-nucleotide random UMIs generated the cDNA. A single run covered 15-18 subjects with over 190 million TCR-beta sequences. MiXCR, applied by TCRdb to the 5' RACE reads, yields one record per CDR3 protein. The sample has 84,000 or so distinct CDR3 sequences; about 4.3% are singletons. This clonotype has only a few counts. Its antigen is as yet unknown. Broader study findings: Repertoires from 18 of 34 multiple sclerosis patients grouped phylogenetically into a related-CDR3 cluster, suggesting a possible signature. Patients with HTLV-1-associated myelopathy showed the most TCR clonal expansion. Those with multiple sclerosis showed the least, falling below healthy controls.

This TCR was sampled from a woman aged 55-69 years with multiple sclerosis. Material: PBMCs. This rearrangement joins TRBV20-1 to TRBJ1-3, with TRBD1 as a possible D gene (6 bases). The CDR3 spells CSASYGGQIAGNTIYF. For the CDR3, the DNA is TGCAGTGCCAGCTATGGTGGACAGATAGCTGGAAACACCATATATTTT.